These 22 T cell receptor beta chains originate from one sample sequenced in a study of cytomegalovirus exposure and HLA in healthy donors (dated by TCRdb to 2015 to 2018). Library construction relied on the immunoSEQ multiplex PCR assay. TCRdb holds this immuneACCESS table with in-frame rearrangements only. Some clones are missing; in checked studies, unresolved V genes explain under half, and the rest has no known cause. A total of approximately 62,000 clones appear in this sample, roughly 94% of them only once. The top ten clones comprise 1.3% of the sample. The source material was PBMCs. All receptors come from a woman between 18 and 30 years old in good health and CMV-seronegative.

V usage is TRBV4-1 and J usage is TRBJ1-2, with TRBD1 as a possible D gene (5 bases). The CDR3 contains 16 residues. Germline V gene lookup returns CDR1 MGHRA and CDR2 YSYEKL. Trimming took off 0 bases at V and 4 bases at J, with 15 bases between the two ends. The CDR3 protein is CASSQEGRGLIYGYTF. The CDR3 DNA reads as TGCGCCAGCAGCCAAGAAGGTAGGGGTCTCATCTATGGCTACACCTTC.

The chain employs TRBV4-1 and TRBJ2-3; tentative D call: TRBD2 (7 bases). This CDR3 is built from 17 residues. The germline V gene encodes CDR1 MGHRA and CDR2 YSYEKL. Between the trimmed V and J ends, which lost 4 bases and 7 bases, there was a span of 24 bases. CDR3 sequence reads: CASSPSGRGLRLHTQYF. The CDR3 DNA sequence: TGCGCCAGCAGCCCGAGTGGGCGGGGGCTTAGGCTCCATACGCAGTATTTT.

The chain carries TRBV27 and TRBJ2-7; D may be TRBD1 (5 bases). Trimming stripped 5 bases from V and 6 bases from J, with 20 bases between. Germline V CDR1 and CDR2: MNHEY, SMNVEV (reference sequence). CDR3 length: 15 amino acids. The CDR3 nucleotides are TGTGCCAGCAGTCCAGACAGCAGGGCGGCGTCCGAGCAGTACTTC. It specifies CASSPDSRAASEQYF.

The chain uses TRBV28 and TRBJ1-1; TRBD1 matches 7 bases. In germline, CDR1 is MDHEN, CDR2 SYDVKM. This CDR3 has 15 residues. V lost 5 bases to trimming and J lost 1 base; unmatched junction nucleotides: 7. This chain's CDR3 is CASSLVGGGNTEAFF. In nucleotides, the CDR3 is TGTGCCAGCAGTCTAGTAGGGGGCGGGAACACTGAAGCTTTCTTT.

This clone was observed a few times. The rearrangement links TRBV5-1 to TRBJ2-7; tentative D call: TRBD2 (7 bases). The CDR3 totals 15 residues. Deletions cut 4 bases from V and 5 bases from J, with 19 bases between. Germline CDR1 is SGHRS and CDR2 is YFSETQ. CDR3 protein: CASSRGPGGRDEQYF. CDR3 DNA: TGCGCCAGCAGCCGGGGGCCGGGGGGCCGCGACGAGCAGTACTTC.

The chain carries TRBV5-4 and TRBJ1-1; tentative D call: TRBD1 (6 bases). The V end was cut by 1 base, the J end by 1 base, with 11 bases between. The CDR3 totals 15 residues. The V gene's germline CDR1 is SGHNT and CDR2 YYREEE (reference sequence). The CDR3 nucleotides read TGTGCCAGCAGCTTGAAAGAGACAGGGAACACTGAAGCTTTCTTT. It translates to CASSLKETGNTEAFF.

V usage is TRBV6-1 and J usage is TRBJ1-1; tentative D call: TRBD1 (6 bases). The CDR3 is 14 residues long. The V gene lost 1 base and the J gene lost 7 bases, with 13 bases spanning the gap. Germline lookup yields CDR1 MNHNS and CDR2 SASEGT. The CDR3 coding sequence is TGTGCCAGCAGTGAAGTTTTCCTACAGGGTGAAGCTTTCTTT. Translation: CASSEVFLQGEAFF.

J is TRBJ2-1 and V is TRBV4-1; D remains ambiguous. The CDR3 totals 15 residues. Germline lookup yields CDR1 MGHRA and CDR2 YSYEKL. Trimming cost V 1 base and J 0 bases, with 7 bases left between them. DNA of the CDR3: TGCGCCAGCAGCCAAGTCGGTCTCTCCTACAATGAGCAGTTCTTC. This translates into CASSQVGLSYNEQFF.

This clone has just a few counts. The chain carries TRBV7-3 and TRBJ1-1; no firm D call. The CDR3 length is 13 residues. The germline V gene encodes CDR1 SGHTA and CDR2 FQGTGA. The V and J ends lost 5 bases and 1 base respectively, with 8 bases between them. The CDR3 region is CASSAGPNTEAFF. The CDR3, as DNA: TGTGCCAGCAGCGCGGGCCCGAACACTGAAGCTTTCTTT.

V and J are TRBV7-9 and TRBJ2-2; D gene uncertain. The CDR3 covers 14 residues. Germline-derived CDR1 and CDR2 are SEHNR and FQNEAQ (reference sequence). V was trimmed by 4 bases and J by 7 bases, leaving 13 bases between them. CDR3 DNA: TGTGCCAGCAGCTACGGCCAACAGAGCGGGGAGCTGTTTTTT. This translates into CASSYGQQSGELFF.

The V gene is TRBV9, the J gene TRBJ1-2, with a possible D match to TRBD1 (5 bases). The germline V gene has CDR1 SGDLS and CDR2 YYNGEE. The CDR3 runs 14 residues. V was clipped by 4 bases and J by 0 bases, with 10 bases between them. The CDR3 nucleotides read TGTGCCAGCAGCCGGGACTCCTCTAACTATGGCTACACCTTC. It specifies CASSRDSSNYGYTF. Complete variable domain (other parts from reference TRBV9 and TRBJ1-2): DSGVTQTPKHLITATGQRVTLRCSPRSGDLSVYWYQQSLDQGLQFLIQYYNGEERAKGNILERFSAQQFPDLHSELNLSSLELGDSALYFCASSRDSSNYGYTFGSGTRLTVV.

The rearrangement joins TRBV4-1 to TRBJ2-7; 7 bases map to TRBD2. This CDR3 has 13 residues. Germline assignment: CDR1 MGHRA and CDR2 YSYEKL. Trimming at V came to 3 bases and at J to 4 bases, leaving 3 bases not matched to a gene. The CDR3 DNA reads as TGCGCCAGCAGCCAGACGGGGGGTTACGAGCAGTACTTC. It codes for CASSQTGGYEQYF.

The V call is TRBV18, the J call TRBJ1-5; TRBD1 matches at 7 bases. With 4 bases clipped from V and 0 bases from J, the junction kept 6 bases outside the gene matches. Germline V gene sequence: CDR1 KGHSH, CDR2 LQKENI. The CDR3 has 16 residues. DNA of the CDR3: TGTGCCAGCTCACGTGGGACAGCAAATAGCAATCAGCCCCAGCATTTT. Translated, it gives CASSRGTANSNQPQHF.

This clone has just one count. The chain uses TRBV5-6 and TRBJ2-7, with 8 positions matching TRBD2. CDR1 is SGHDT, CDR2 YYEEEE, per germline. With V trimmed by 2 bases and J by 6 bases, 13 bases remained unmatched. The CDR3 totals 16 residues. The CDR3 nucleotides read TGTGCCAGCAGCTTCGGAACCGGGACTAGACGCTTCGAGCAGTACTTC. Encoded protein: CASSFGTGTRRFEQYF. Looking up the rest from reference TRBV5-6 and TRBJ2-7 gives the full variable domain: DAGVTQSPTHLIKTRGQQVTLRCSPKSGHDTVSWYQQALGQGPQFIFQYYEEEERQRGNFPDRFSGHQFPNYSSELNVNALLLGDSALYLCASSFGTGTRRFEQYFGPGTRLTVT.

The chain has TRBV28 and TRBJ1-5; D is uncertain. Germline V CDR1 and CDR2: MDHEN, SYDVKM. Trimming left V 6 bases short and J 6 bases short, with 21 bases between. CDR3 size: 16 residues. DNA of the CDR3: TGTGCCAGCAGCTCACTCCTCCCCAGTCGGGTTCAGCCCCAGCATTTT. Translating gives CASSSLLPSRVQPQHF. Variable domain in full (rest from reference TRBV28 and TRBJ1-5): DVKVTQSSRYLVKRTGEKVFLECVQDMDHENMFWYRQDPGLGLRLIYFSYDVKMKEKGDIPEGYSVSREKKERFSLILESASTNQTSMYLCASSSLLPSRVQPQHFGDGTRLSIL.

The chain combines TRBV28 with TRBJ1-2, with D hard to call. The CDR3 sequence is 13 residues long. CDR1 is MDHEN, CDR2 SYDVKM, per germline. V was trimmed by 8 bases and J by 4 bases, leaving 14 bases between them. The CDR3 region has the DNA TGTGCCAGCTGTACGGGAAACTCCTATGGCTACACCTTC. This translates into CASCTGNSYGYTF.

The V gene is TRBV5-1, the J gene TRBJ1-1; 7 bases are a match to TRBD1. The germline gives CDR1 SGHRS, CDR2 YFSETQ. This CDR3 has 19 residues. The junction had 19 bases not matched to a gene; V was cut back by 4 bases and J by 1 base. This CDR3 is CASSLTRSRDRVQNTEAFF. The DNA of the CDR3 is TGCGCCAGCAGCCTCACCAGGTCCCGGGACAGAGTACAGAACACTGAAGCTTTCTTT.

V usage is TRBV4-1 and J usage is TRBJ2-3; D unclear. Germline V gives CDR1 MGHRA, CDR2 YSYEKL. V lost 1 base to trimming and J lost 6 bases, with 14 bases between them. There are 15 residues in the CDR3. The CDR3 DNA reads TGCGCCAGCAGCCAAGGTTCCATACGCGCCGATACGCAGTATTTT. Protein sequence: CASSQGSIRADTQYF.

The chain carries TRBV5-1 and TRBJ2-7, with D tentatively TRBD1 (5 bases). CDR3 length: 12 residues. Germline CDR1 and CDR2: SGHRS and YFSETQ. V lost 0 bases to trimming and J lost 5 bases, with 6 bases between them. The CDR3 region is CASSLGTNEQYF. The CDR3 region has the DNA TGCGCCAGCAGCTTGGGGACAAACGAGCAGTACTTC. Supplemented by reference TRBV5-1 and TRBJ2-7, the full variable domain reads KAGVTQTPRYLIKTRGQQVTLSCSPISGHRSVSWYQQTPGQGLQFLFEYFSETQRNKGNFPGRFSGRQFSNSRSEMNVSTLELGDSALYLCASSLGTNEQYFGPGTRLTVT.

This clone was detected only once. The rearrangement links TRBV28 to TRBJ2-3; TRBD2 matches 15 bases. With V trimmed by 5 bases and J by 5 bases, 5 bases remained unmatched. Germline V gene lookup returns CDR1 MDHEN and CDR2 SYDVKM. The CDR3 loop spans 16 amino acids. This CDR3 is CASSPGLAGGGDTQYF. The CDR3 DNA is TGTGCCAGCAGTCCGGGACTAGCGGGGGGCGGAGATACGCAGTATTTT.

The chain combines TRBV15 with TRBJ2-1, with TRBD1 matching over 8 bases. This CDR3 has 14 residues. CDR1 is LNHNV, CDR2 YYDKDF, per germline (reference sequence). With 9 bases clipped from V and 8 bases from J, the junction kept 12 bases outside the gene matches. The CDR3 loop is CATGDRRLVDEQFF. The CDR3 coding sequence is TGTGCCACTGGGGACAGGCGTCTTGTCGATGAGCAGTTCTTC.

The rearrangement links TRBV18 to TRBJ1-1; tentatively, D is TRBD1 (5 bases). CDR3 length: 12 residues. Trimming cost V 2 bases and J 7 bases, with 8 bases left between them. Germline-derived CDR1 and CDR2 are KGHSH and LQKENI. The CDR3 loop is CASSPGGNEAFF. CDR3 nucleotides: TGTGCCAGCTCACCAGGGGGGAATGAAGCTTTCTTT.